The 9 T cell receptor beta chains below come from one sample, sequenced in a study of T cells in Graves' hyperthyroidism and ophthalmopathy. Authors of the study amplified TCR beta CDR3 regions from RNA transcripts. Researchers ran a first-round RT-PCR on the TCR CDR3 using the HTBI primer set. One entry per CDR3 protein results from TCRdb running MiXCR on the multiplex PCR reads. The sample lists around 570,000 distinct CDR3 sequences; 20% were seen once. The sequenced material came from blood. These receptor sequences come from a man aged 40-50 years with Graves' ophthalmopathy.

This clonotype was seen at least ten times. This rearrangement joins TRBV12-3 or TRBV12-4 to TRBJ2-3, with TRBD2 matching 11 bases. The CDR3 contains 16 residues. Trimming cost V 5 bases and J 11 bases; bases outside gene matches: 15. CDR3 loop: CASSPSRGLAGGKQYF. The CDR3 nucleotides read TGTGCCAGCAGTCCCTCCCGAGGGTTAGCGGGAGGGAAGCAGTATTTT.

The chain employs TRBV5-1 and TRBJ2-7; D not certain. Trimming took off 3 bases at V and 5 bases at J, with 12 bases between the two ends. CDR1 SGHRS and CDR2 YFSETQ come from the germline V gene. CDR3 length: 13 residues. The CDR3 DNA reads TGCGCCAGCAGCTGGAAAGGGTTCGACGAGCAGTACTTC. Translated, it gives CASSWKGFDEQYF.

The J gene is TRBJ1-1, the V gene TRBV28, with D perhaps matching TRBD1 (6 bases). CDR1 MDHEN and CDR2 SYDVKM come from the germline V gene. The CDR3 spans 15 residues. Trimming cost V 0 bases and J 1 base, with 9 bases left between them. The CDR3 protein is CASSLWVTGNTEAFF. The CDR3 DNA is TGTGCCAGCAGTTTATGGGTGACAGGGAACACTGAAGCTTTCTTT.

V gene TRBV9 combines with J gene TRBJ2-2, with 11 bases that match TRBD2. The germline gives CDR1 SGDLS, CDR2 YYNGEE. V gave up 0 bases and J gave up 8 bases; unmatched junction bases: 6. The CDR3 contains 16 residues. The CDR3 coding sequence is TGTGCCAGCAGCGTAGAGTCTAGCGGGGGGTCGGGGGAGCTGTTTTTT. Translated: CASSVESSGGSGELFF.

The rearrangement links TRBV11-2 to TRBJ1-5; D uncertain. The length of the CDR3 is 13 residues. Germline V lookup: CDR1 SGHAT, CDR2 FQNNGV. With 5 bases removed from V and 5 bases from J, the gap between germline ends came to 10 bases. The CDR3 DNA reads as TGTGCCAGCAGCCCGATAGGACATCAGCCCCAGCATTTT. This translates into CASSPIGHQPQHF.

This clonotype was recorded a few times. This sequence joins TRBV11-2 and TRBJ1-2; 8 nucleotides line up with TRBD1. The CDR3 runs 16 residues. Germline CDR1 is SGHAT and CDR2 is FQNNGV. V trimming: 8 bases; J trimming: 3 bases; junction bases outside the gene matches: 14. CDR3 protein: CASLGVAAGGDYGYTF. In DNA form, the CDR3 reads TGTGCCAGCCTCGGGGTAGCGGCAGGGGGCGACTATGGCTACACCTTC. Together with reference TRBV11-2 and TRBJ1-2, the CDR3 gives the full variable domain: EAGVAQSPRYKIIEKRQSVAFWCNPISGHATLYWYQQILGQGPKLLIQFQNNGVVDDSQLPKDRFSAERLKGVDSTLKIQPAKLEDSAVYLCASLGVAAGGDYGYTFGSGTRLTVV.

This clonotype was observed at least ten times. The chain uses TRBV11-2 and TRBJ2-7; D remains unclear. The CDR3 spans 16 residues. Trimming removed 1 base at V and 1 base at J, with 14 bases between. Germline CDR1 is SGHAT and CDR2 is FQNNGV. CDR3 protein: CASSLGYWYDSYEQYF. For the CDR3, the DNA is TGTGCCAGCAGCTTAGGTTATTGGTATGATTCCTACGAGCAGTACTTC. Together with reference TRBV11-2 and TRBJ2-7, the CDR3 gives the full variable domain: EAGVAQSPRYKIIEKRQSVAFWCNPISGHATLYWYQQILGQGPKLLIQFQNNGVVDDSQLPKDRFSAERLKGVDSTLKIQPAKLEDSAVYLCASSLGYWYDSYEQYFGPGTRLTVT.

This clonotype was seen at least ten times. The rearrangement joins TRBV30 to TRBJ2-2; D call uncertain. The germline CDR1 and CDR2 sequences are GTSNPN and SVGIG (reference sequence). The CDR3 is made up of 12 amino acids. Trimming took off 1 base at V and 5 bases at J, with 5 bases between the two ends. CDR3 nucleotides: TGTGCCTGGAGTGCAGTGACCGGGGAGCTGTTTTTT. Translating it yields CAWSAVTGELFF.

This clonotype was counted between two and nine times. J is TRBJ2-5 and V is TRBV12-3 or TRBV12-4; 10 bases are shared with TRBD2. With V trimmed by 7 bases and J by 5 bases, 7 bases remained unmatched. CDR3 length equals 14 residues. DNA of the CDR3: TGTGCCAGCAATCCGGGACTAGCGTCGGAGACCCAGTACTTC. Amino acid sequence: CASNPGLASETQYF.